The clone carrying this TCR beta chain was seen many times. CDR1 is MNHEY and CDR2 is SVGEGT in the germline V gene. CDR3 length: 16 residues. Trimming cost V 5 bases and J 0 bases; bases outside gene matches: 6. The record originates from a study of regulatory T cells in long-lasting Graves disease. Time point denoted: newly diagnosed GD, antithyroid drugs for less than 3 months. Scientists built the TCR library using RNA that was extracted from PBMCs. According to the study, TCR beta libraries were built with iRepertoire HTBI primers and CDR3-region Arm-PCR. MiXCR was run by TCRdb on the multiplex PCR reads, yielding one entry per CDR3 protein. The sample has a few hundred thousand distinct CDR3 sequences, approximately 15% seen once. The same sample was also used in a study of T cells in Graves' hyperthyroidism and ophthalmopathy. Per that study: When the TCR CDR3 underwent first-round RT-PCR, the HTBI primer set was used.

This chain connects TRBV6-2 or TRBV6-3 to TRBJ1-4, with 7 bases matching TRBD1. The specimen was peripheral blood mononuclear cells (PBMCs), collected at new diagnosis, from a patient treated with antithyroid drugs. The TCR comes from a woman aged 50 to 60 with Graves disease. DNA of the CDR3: TGTGCCAGCAGTCACGACAGGGCTGCAACTAATGAAAAACTGTTTTTT. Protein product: CASSHDRAATNEKLFF.